The rows below give T cell receptor beta chains drawn from one sample of a study of blood T cell repertoires in COVID-19. Data came from immunoSEQ multiplex PCR; TCRdb stores just in-frame clones and leaves some out. Seen here are 200,000 to 250,000 clones, around 88% observed once, and the top ten hold around 1.5%. Source material: peripheral blood. These receptors all come from a man aged 18 to 30 with active or convalescent COVID-19. CDR3s include the opening cysteine and the closing phenylalanine or tryptophan. Fields, in order: CDR3 length, clone size, D gene, V gene, J gene, CDR3 DNA, CDR3 protein. D genes are given only for firm matches. Clone sizes are given selectively: once, few, many, or a class where the clone is expanded.

cdr3_length: 13
clone_size: NA
d_call: NA
v_call: TRBV6-2/TRBV6-3
j_call: TRBJ1-2
cdr3_nt: TGTGCCAGCAGTGGACGGGAATTCTATGGCTACACCTTC
cdr3_aa: CASSGREFYGYTF

cdr3_length: 15
clone_size: NA
d_call: TRBD1
v_call: TRBV5-4
j_call: TRBJ1-2
cdr3_nt: TGTGCCAGCAGCGCATCTAGACAGGGTCAATACGGCTACACCTTC
cdr3_aa: CASSASRQGQYGYTF

cdr3_length: 15
clone_size: NA
d_call: TRBD1
v_call: TRBV18
j_call: TRBJ2-3
cdr3_nt: TGTGCCAGCTCTCGCGGGACAGGGGGCACAGATACGCAGTATTTT
cdr3_aa: CASSRGTGGTDTQYF

cdr3_length: 16
clone_size: NA
d_call: NA
v_call: TRBV27
j_call: TRBJ1-5
cdr3_nt: TGTGCCAGCAGTGTTCGTGGGGCAGGGGTCAATCAGCCCCAGCATTTT
cdr3_aa: CASSVRGAGVNQPQHF

cdr3_length: 15
clone_size: NA
d_call: TRBD2
v_call: TRBV9
j_call: TRBJ2-7
cdr3_nt: TGTGCCAGCAGCTCCTCTAGCGGGAGTTACTACGAGCAGTACTTC
cdr3_aa: CASSSSSGSYYEQYF

cdr3_length: 16
clone_size: NA
d_call: TRBD2
v_call: TRBV5-8
j_call: TRBJ2-1
cdr3_nt: TGTGCCAGCAGCCCCGGGACTAGCGCGGGGTACAATGAGCAGTTCTTC
cdr3_aa: CASSPGTSAGYNEQFF

cdr3_length: 15
clone_size: NA
d_call: NA
v_call: TRBV6-6
j_call: TRBJ1-4
cdr3_nt: TGTGCCAGCAGGCTCCCCACACAGGGTGCTGAAAAACTGTTTTTT
cdr3_aa: CASRLPTQGAEKLFF

cdr3_length: 14
clone_size: NA
d_call: TRBD1
v_call: TRBV27
j_call: TRBJ2-3
cdr3_nt: TGTGCCAGCAGAAGGGACAGGGGCACAGATACGCAGTATTTT
cdr3_aa: CASRRDRGTDTQYF

cdr3_length: 15
clone_size: NA
d_call: TRBD1
v_call: TRBV10-2
j_call: TRBJ1-5
cdr3_nt: TGCGCCAGCAGCGGGACAGGGAGATTCAATCAGCCCCAGCATTTT
cdr3_aa: CASSGTGRFNQPQHF

cdr3_length: 19
clone_size: NA
d_call: TRBD1
v_call: TRBV7-2
j_call: TRBJ2-7
cdr3_nt: TGTGCCAGCAGCCAAATAGGAGACAGGGGTTACCGCATAGCCTACGAGCAGTACTTC
cdr3_aa: CASSQIGDRGYRIAYEQYF

cdr3_length: 16
clone_size: NA
d_call: TRBD2
v_call: TRBV7-6
j_call: TRBJ2-7
cdr3_nt: TGTGCCAGCAGCCGAGGACTAGCGGATAGCTCCTACGAGCAGTACTTC
cdr3_aa: CASSRGLADSSYEQYF

cdr3_length: 15
clone_size: NA
d_call: TRBD1
v_call: TRBV25-1
j_call: TRBJ1-1
cdr3_nt: TGTGCCAGCAGTCACAGGGGCCGCATGAACACTGAAGCTTTCTTT
cdr3_aa: CASSHRGRMNTEAFF

cdr3_length: 17
clone_size: NA
d_call: TRBD1
v_call: TRBV4-2
j_call: TRBJ1-2
cdr3_nt: TGTGCCAGCAGCCAGGCCGGGACAGGGGGTGATTCCTATGGCTACACCTTC
cdr3_aa: CASSQAGTGGDSYGYTF

cdr3_length: 15
clone_size: NA
d_call: NA
v_call: TRBV30
j_call: TRBJ1-6
cdr3_nt: TGTGCCTGGACCCCTAAACAGGGATGGAATTCACCCCTCCACTTT
cdr3_aa: CAWTPKQGWNSPLHF

cdr3_length: 14
clone_size: NA
d_call: NA
v_call: TRBV30
j_call: TRBJ1-2
cdr3_nt: TGTGCCTGGAGTGGGACAGTTATGGAAGGGGACTACACCTTC
cdr3_aa: CAWSGTVMEGDYTF

cdr3_length: 14
clone_size: NA
d_call: TRBD1
v_call: TRBV9
j_call: TRBJ2-7
cdr3_nt: TGTGCCAGCAGCGCCTCAGGACAGGGGGGCGAGCAGTACTTC
cdr3_aa: CASSASGQGGEQYF

cdr3_length: 13
clone_size: once
d_call: NA
v_call: TRBV10-2
j_call: TRBJ1-4
cdr3_nt: TGCGCCAGCAGCAGGGGCTTAGGGGAAAAACTGTTTTTT
cdr3_aa: CASSRGLGEKLFF

cdr3_length: 14
clone_size: NA
d_call: NA
v_call: TRBV3-1/TRBV3-2
j_call: TRBJ2-5
cdr3_nt: TGTGCCAGCAGCGAACCCGCGGGGAAGGAGACCCAGTACTTC
cdr3_aa: CASSEPAGKETQYF

cdr3_length: 15
clone_size: NA
d_call: NA
v_call: TRBV4-1
j_call: TRBJ1-2
cdr3_nt: TGCGCCAGCAGCCAGTCGGACAGCCTTAACTATGGCTACACCTTC
cdr3_aa: CASSQSDSLNYGYTF

cdr3_length: 13
clone_size: NA
d_call: NA
v_call: TRBV29-1
j_call: TRBJ1-5
cdr3_nt: TGCAGCGTTGTCGGACAGATCGATCAGCCCCAGCATTTT
cdr3_aa: CSVVGQIDQPQHF

cdr3_length: 15
clone_size: NA
d_call: TRBD2
v_call: TRBV7-6
j_call: TRBJ2-7
cdr3_nt: TGTGCCAGCAGCTTAGGAACTAGCGGGATCTACGAGCAGTACTTC
cdr3_aa: CASSLGTSGIYEQYF

cdr3_length: 16
clone_size: NA
d_call: NA
v_call: TRBV27
j_call: TRBJ2-7
cdr3_nt: TGTGCCAGCGCCACCGATAGCCAGGGGACCTCCTACGAGCAGTACTTC
cdr3_aa: CASATDSQGTSYEQYF

cdr3_length: 13
clone_size: NA
d_call: TRBD1
v_call: TRBV6-5
j_call: TRBJ1-2
cdr3_nt: TGTGCCAGCAGCGGGGGACAGTACTATGGCTACACCTTC
cdr3_aa: CASSGGQYYGYTF

cdr3_length: 15
clone_size: NA
d_call: NA
v_call: TRBV19
j_call: TRBJ1-1
cdr3_nt: TGTGCCAGTAGTATACACAGCCCCATGAACACTGAAGCTTTCTTT
cdr3_aa: CASSIHSPMNTEAFF

cdr3_length: 16
clone_size: few
d_call: TRBD1
v_call: TRBV28
j_call: TRBJ1-5
cdr3_nt: TGTGCCAGCAGCTACGACAGGGGAATTAGCAATCAGCCCCAGCATTTT
cdr3_aa: CASSYDRGISNQPQHF

cdr3_length: 15
clone_size: NA
d_call: NA
v_call: TRBV4-2
j_call: TRBJ1-5
cdr3_nt: TGTGCCAGCAGCCCGTTAGACAGAGACAATCAGCCCCAGCATTTT
cdr3_aa: CASSPLDRDNQPQHF

cdr3_length: 15
clone_size: once
d_call: TRBD2
v_call: TRBV20-1
j_call: TRBJ2-6
cdr3_nt: TGCAGTGCTAGTGGGAGGGCCTCTGGGGCCAACGTCCTGACTTTC
cdr3_aa: CSASGRASGANVLTF

cdr3_length: 16
clone_size: NA
d_call: TRBD1
v_call: TRBV5-6
j_call: TRBJ2-1
cdr3_nt: TGTGCCAGCAGCCTCTGGGGACAGGGGGTTGGGGATGAGCAGTTCTTC
cdr3_aa: CASSLWGQGVGDEQFF

cdr3_length: 20
clone_size: few
d_call: TRBD1
v_call: TRBV6-6
j_call: TRBJ2-7
cdr3_nt: TGTGCCAGCAGTCGGCAGGGACAGGGGTTATCGTGGTCAGGTTTGATCGAGCAGTACTTC
cdr3_aa: CASSRQGQGLSWSGLIEQYF

cdr3_length: 15
clone_size: NA
d_call: TRBD1
v_call: TRBV5-1
j_call: TRBJ2-7
cdr3_nt: TGCGCCAGCAGCGCACAGGGGACGCCCCCCGTTGGGCAGTACTTC
cdr3_aa: CASSAQGTPPVGQYF

cdr3_length: 14
clone_size: once
d_call: TRBD2
v_call: TRBV24-1
j_call: TRBJ2-1
cdr3_nt: TGTGCCACCAGTGATTCCGACGGACTAGCGGAGCAGTTCTTC
cdr3_aa: CATSDSDGLAEQFF

cdr3_length: 15
clone_size: NA
d_call: TRBD1
v_call: TRBV11-1
j_call: TRBJ1-1
cdr3_nt: TGTGCCAGCAGCCGCGCCGGGACAGGGGTCCCTGAAGCTTTCTTT
cdr3_aa: CASSRAGTGVPEAFF

cdr3_length: 15
clone_size: NA
d_call: TRBD2
v_call: TRBV4-3
j_call: TRBJ2-4
cdr3_nt: TGCGCCAGCAGCCAAGGGACTAGCGGGATTGACATTCAGTACTTC
cdr3_aa: CASSQGTSGIDIQYF

cdr3_length: 17
clone_size: NA
d_call: TRBD1
v_call: TRBV27
j_call: TRBJ1-6
cdr3_nt: TGTGCCAGCAGTCCCAATGAGTTACAGGGGTATGATTCACCCCTCCACTTT
cdr3_aa: CASSPNELQGYDSPLHF

cdr3_length: 16
clone_size: NA
d_call: NA
v_call: TRBV10-1
j_call: TRBJ1-3
cdr3_nt: TGCGCCAGCAGTGAGTCGAGTACTGGCTCTGGAAACACCATATATTTT
cdr3_aa: CASSESSTGSGNTIYF

cdr3_length: 16
clone_size: NA
d_call: NA
v_call: TRBV30
j_call: TRBJ1-4
cdr3_nt: TGTGCCCGGGGGCCGGGACTCGCAGAACTTAATGAAAAACTGTTTTTT
cdr3_aa: CARGPGLAELNEKLFF

cdr3_length: 14
clone_size: NA
d_call: NA
v_call: TRBV6-2/TRBV6-3
j_call: TRBJ2-2
cdr3_nt: TGTGCCAGCAGTTATTATCCGAACACCGGGGAGCTGTTTTTT
cdr3_aa: CASSYYPNTGELFF

cdr3_length: 13
clone_size: NA
d_call: NA
v_call: TRBV15
j_call: TRBJ2-2
cdr3_nt: TGTGCCACCAGCAGAACCCTAGGCGGGGAGCTGTTTTTT
cdr3_aa: CATSRTLGGELFF

cdr3_length: 16
clone_size: NA
d_call: NA
v_call: TRBV6-2/TRBV6-3
j_call: TRBJ1-2
cdr3_nt: TGTGCCAGCAGTGACCAAGGACAGCCCCCAAACTATGGCTACACCTTC
cdr3_aa: CASSDQGQPPNYGYTF

cdr3_length: 13
clone_size: once
d_call: NA
v_call: TRBV7-3
j_call: TRBJ2-5
cdr3_nt: TGTGCCAGCAGCTTAAGAGTCGGGGAGACCCAGTACTTC
cdr3_aa: CASSLRVGETQYF

cdr3_length: 13
clone_size: NA
d_call: NA
v_call: TRBV7-9
j_call: TRBJ2-1
cdr3_nt: TGTGCCAGCTCCCCGGAGCCAGACAGTGAGCAGTTCTTC
cdr3_aa: CASSPEPDSEQFF